This TCR beta chain was sequenced for a study of T-cell reconstitution after alpha-beta-depleted transplantation in children (dated by TCRdb to about 2016). With regard to the full study: T-cell immune reconstitution after TCRalphabeta/CD19-depleted allogeneic hematopoietic cell transplantation in children was quantitatively tracked in the study by means of TCR repertoire profiling. General findings and caveats noted by the study authors: The apparently early alphabetaT-cell count recovery about two months after transplant was reportedly dependent on only several hundred rapidly expanded clones derived from non-depleted graft cells. The frequencies of hyperexpanded clones fell over the following months, and after one year, T-cell counts and TCRbeta diversity were mostly attributed to newly produced T cells. In some patients, the high TCRbeta diversity seen at day 60 was put down to recipient T cells and intrathymic progenitors that had survived conditioning.

What the time point label conveys for this sample: day 60 (about 2 months) after transplantation. The label giving this sample's treatment or condition can be read as: allogeneic hematopoietic cell transplantation with graft depleted of TCRalphabeta T cells and CD19 B cells. TCRalphabeta/CD19-depleted allogeneic hematopoietic cell grafts were given to the transplant recipients, all of whom were children. The method behind the library was PCR. The sequencing machine was an Illumina HiSeq 2500. To normalize quantification of the TCRbeta repertoire, the TCR libraries were built with molecular barcoding that relied on unique molecular identifiers. TCRdb reran the public reads through fastp at Q25 and MiXCR, keeping productive beta chains. Here each entry gathers all rows of one CDR3 protein and keeps the most common genes and DNA. This sample lists approximately 4,600 distinct CDR3 sequences; about 26% were detected once. Jointly, the top ten make up over 35% of the sample.

In this sample, this clonotype turned up many times. The target of this receptor is not known. No per-base quality is available; no much larger clone lies one base away. This receptor was taken from a male patient aged 2-15 years who had a stem cell transplant for acute lymphoblastic leukemia, so the T cells may come from the graft donor. The sample here was PBMCs, mostly from graft donor cells, taken 60 days after TCRalphabeta/CD19-depleted stem cell transplant.

The CDR3 corresponds to CASRTDRGPLTDTQYF. The bases are TGTGCCAGTAGGACCGACAGGGGGCCTTTGACAGATACGCAGTATTTT. The sequence links TRBV19 to TRBJ2-3, with TRBD1 matching 10 junction bases. From a lookup of the germline V gene (reference sequence), CDR1 and CDR2 are LNHDA and SQIVND. For this chain, trimming is 6 bases at the V end and 3 bases at the J end, and the number of junction bases without a gene match is 9. The CDR3 covers 16 residues, taking in both the cysteine and the phenylalanine. Of all the DNA, just the CDR3 is kept, 48 bases in frame from base 1.